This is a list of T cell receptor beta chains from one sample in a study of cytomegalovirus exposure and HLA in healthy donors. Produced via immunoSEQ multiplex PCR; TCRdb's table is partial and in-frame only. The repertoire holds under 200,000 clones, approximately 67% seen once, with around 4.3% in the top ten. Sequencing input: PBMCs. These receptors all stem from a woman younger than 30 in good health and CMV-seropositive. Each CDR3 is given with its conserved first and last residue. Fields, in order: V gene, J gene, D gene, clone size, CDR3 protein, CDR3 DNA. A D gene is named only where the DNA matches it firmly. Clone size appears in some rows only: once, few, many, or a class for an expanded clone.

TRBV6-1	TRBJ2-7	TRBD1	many	CASNRDRGRYEQYF	TGTGCCAGCAACCGGGACAGGGGCCGCTACGAGCAGTACTTC
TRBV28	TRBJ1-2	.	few	CASSLQNYGYTF	TGTGCCAGCAGCCTTCAGAACTATGGCTACACCTTC
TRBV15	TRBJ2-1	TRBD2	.	CATSILAANNEQFF	TGTGCCACCAGCATACTAGCGGCCAACAATGAGCAGTTCTTC
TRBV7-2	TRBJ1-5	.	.	CASRGNRDSNQPQHF	TGTGCCAGCAGGGGGAACAGGGATAGCAATCAGCCCCAGCATTTT
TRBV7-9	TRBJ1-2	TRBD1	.	CASSLGDRTYTF	TGTGCCAGCAGCTTAGGGGACAGGACCTACACCTTC
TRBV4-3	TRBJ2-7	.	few	CASSQVRTVYEQYF	TGCGCCAGCAGCCAAGTAAGGACAGTTTACGAGCAGTACTTC
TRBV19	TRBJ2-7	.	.	CASSTGYEQYF	TGTGCCAGTAGTACGGGGTACGAGCAGTACTTC
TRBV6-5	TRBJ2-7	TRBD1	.	CASSRGTGLYEQYF	TGTGCCAGCAGTCGTGGGACAGGGCTCTACGAGCAGTACTTC
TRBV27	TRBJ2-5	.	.	CASSFLGGETQYF	TGTGCCAGCAGTTTCCTAGGAGGAGAGACCCAGTACTTC
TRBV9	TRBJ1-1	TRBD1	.	CASKRGLNTEAFF	TGTGCCAGCAAAAGGGGGCTGAACACTGAAGCTTTCTTT
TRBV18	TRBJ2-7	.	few	CASSPRFENYEQYF	TGTGCCAGCTCACCCCGGTTCGAGAACTACGAGCAGTACTTC
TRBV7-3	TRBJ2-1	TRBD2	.	CASSSTGGGNEQFF	TGTGCCAGCAGCTCAACGGGAGGAGGGAATGAGCAGTTCTTC
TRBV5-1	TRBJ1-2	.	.	CASSLLPGGFRLYGYTF	TGCGCCAGCAGCTTGTTGCCGGGAGGGTTCCGCCTCTATGGCTACACCTTC
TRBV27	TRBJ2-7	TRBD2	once	CASSWGLAGGYEQYF	TGTGCCAGCAGTTGGGGACTAGCGGGAGGTTACGAGCAGTACTTC
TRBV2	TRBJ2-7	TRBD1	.	CASSEEIWTGTYEQYF	TGTGCCAGCAGTGAAGAGATCTGGACAGGGACCTACGAGCAGTACTTC
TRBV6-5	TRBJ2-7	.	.	CASREQGRTYEQYF	TGTGCCAGCAGAGAACAGGGTCGGACCTACGAGCAGTACTTC
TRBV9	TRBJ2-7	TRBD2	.	CASSVGGGTYEQYF	TGTGCCAGCAGCGTAGGGGGGGGGACCTACGAGCAGTACTTC
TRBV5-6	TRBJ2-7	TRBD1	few	CASGGMGQGAGEQYF	TGTGCCAGCGGCGGGATGGGACAGGGGGCCGGCGAGCAGTACTTC
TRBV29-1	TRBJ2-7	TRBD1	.	CSVGTGTYEQYF	TGCAGCGTTGGGACAGGGACATACGAGCAGTACTTC
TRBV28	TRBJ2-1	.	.	CASSFATGYYNEQFF	TGTGCCAGCAGTTTTGCCACGGGTTACTACAATGAGCAGTTCTTC
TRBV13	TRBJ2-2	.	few	CASTFDTGELFF	TGTGCCAGCACCTTCGACACCGGGGAGCTGTTTTTT
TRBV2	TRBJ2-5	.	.	CASRGGQPQETQYF	TGTGCCAGCAGGGGCGGACAGCCACAGGAGACCCAGTACTTC
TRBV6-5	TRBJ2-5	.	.	CATTLWPGETQYF	TGTGCCACTACTCTATGGCCGGGAGAGACCCAGTACTTC
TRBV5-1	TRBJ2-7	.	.	CASSLDPGGVYEQYF	TGCGCCAGCAGCTTGGATCCCGGCGGAGTCTACGAGCAGTACTTC
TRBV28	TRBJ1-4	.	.	CASISLRMDEKLFF	TGTGCCAGCATTTCGCTCAGAATGGATGAAAAACTGTTTTTT
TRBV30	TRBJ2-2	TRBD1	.	CALRPGQGAIGELFF	TGTGCCTTACGTCCCGGACAGGGGGCGATCGGGGAGCTGTTTTTT
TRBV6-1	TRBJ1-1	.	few	CASRGTEAFF	TGTGCCAGCAGGGGGACAGAAGCTTTCTTT
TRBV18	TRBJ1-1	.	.	CASSLQGSEAFF	TGTGCCAGCTCACTACAGGGTTCCGAAGCTTTCTTT
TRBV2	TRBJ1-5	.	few	CASSVKAGFQPQHF	TGTGCCAGCAGTGTAAAGGCAGGTTTTCAGCCCCAGCATTTT
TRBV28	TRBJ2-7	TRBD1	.	CASSLGGQGFHEQYF	TGTGCCAGCAGTTTAGGGGGACAGGGTTTCCACGAGCAGTACTTC
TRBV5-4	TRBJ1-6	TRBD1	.	CASSSTTGDRSPLHF	TGTGCCAGCAGCTCAACTACAGGGGATCGGTCACCCCTCCACTTT
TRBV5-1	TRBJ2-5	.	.	CASSLNLLGAETQYF	TGCGCCAGCAGCTTGAATTTGCTGGGGGCAGAGACCCAGTACTTC
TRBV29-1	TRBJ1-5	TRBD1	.	CSVRTGDQPQHF	TGCAGCGTACGGACAGGGGATCAGCCCCAGCATTTT
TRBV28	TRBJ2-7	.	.	CASTPFPSPYEQYF	TGTGCCAGCACCCCTTTTCCGTCCCCGTACGAGCAGTACTTC
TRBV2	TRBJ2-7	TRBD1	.	CASSEPRDRDDYEQYF	TGTGCCAGCAGTGAACCCCGGGACAGGGATGACTACGAGCAGTACTTC
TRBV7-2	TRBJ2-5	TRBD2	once	CASSLGRGQETQYF	TGTGCCAGCAGTCTAGGGAGGGGACAAGAGACCCAGTACTTC
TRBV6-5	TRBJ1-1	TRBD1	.	CASNMRGPGPEAFF	TGTGCCAGCAACATGAGGGGGCCAGGGCCTGAAGCTTTCTTT
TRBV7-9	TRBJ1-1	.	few	CASSFSGYTEAFF	TGTGCCAGCAGCTTCTCGGGTTACACTGAAGCTTTCTTT
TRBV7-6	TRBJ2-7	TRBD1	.	CASSPGTGYEQYF	TGTGCCAGCAGCCCCGGGACAGGCTACGAGCAGTACTTC
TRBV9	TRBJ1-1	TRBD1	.	CASSHMIGGDEAFF	TGTGCCAGCAGCCATATGATAGGGGGCGATGAAGCTTTCTTT
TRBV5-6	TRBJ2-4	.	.	CASSSQGGRNIQYF	TGTGCCAGCAGCTCACAGGGCGGCAGAAACATTCAGTACTTC
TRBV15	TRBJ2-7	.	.	CATSRDGQFGYEQYF	TGTGCCACCAGCAGAGATGGGCAGTTTGGATACGAGCAGTACTTC
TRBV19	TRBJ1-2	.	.	CASSPTGDYGYTF	TGTGCCAGTAGTCCAACAGGAGACTATGGCTACACCTTC
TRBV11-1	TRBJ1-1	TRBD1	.	CASSFRTGNTEAFF	TGTGCCAGCAGCTTCAGGACAGGAAACACTGAAGCTTTCTTT
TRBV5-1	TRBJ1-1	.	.	CASSLGGGNTEAFF	TGCGCCAGCAGCTTGGGAGGGGGGAACACTGAAGCTTTCTTT
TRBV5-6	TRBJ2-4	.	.	CASSLGFLAKNIQYF	TGTGCCAGCAGCTTGGGTTTCCTAGCCAAAAACATTCAGTACTTC
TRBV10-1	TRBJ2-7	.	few	CASSENAQGTYEQYF	TGCGCCAGCAGTGAGAATGCGCAGGGGACCTACGAGCAGTACTTC
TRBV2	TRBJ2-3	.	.	CASSEDGGTQYF	TGTGCCAGCAGTGAAGACGGCGGTACGCAGTATTTT
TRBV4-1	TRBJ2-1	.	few	CASSQDRGSNYNEQFF	TGCGCCAGCAGCCAAGACAGGGGATCGAACTACAATGAGCAGTTCTTC
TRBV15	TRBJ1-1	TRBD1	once	CATTLDRGGIEAFF	TGTGCCACCACCCTGGACAGGGGGGGAATAGAAGCTTTCTTT
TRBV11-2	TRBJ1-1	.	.	CASSTSWGLRTEAFF	TGTGCCAGCAGCACTTCCTGGGGGCTTAGAACTGAAGCTTTCTTT
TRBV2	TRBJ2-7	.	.	CASTPPRAYKGYEQYF	TGTGCCAGCACCCCCCCTCGCGCTTACAAGGGGTACGAGCAGTACTTC
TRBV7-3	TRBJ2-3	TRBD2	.	CASTQAGGRGDTQYF	TGTGCCAGCACCCAAGCGGGGGGGCGAGGAGATACGCAGTATTTT
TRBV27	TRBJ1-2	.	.	CASSASGGSSDYGYTF	TGTGCCAGCAGCGCCAGCGGGGGATCGAGCGACTATGGCTACACCTTC